Listed below are T cell receptor beta chains from one sample, sequenced in a study of blood T cell repertoires in COVID-19. Measured with immunoSEQ multiplex PCR; TCRdb has only the in-frame clones, and not every one. This table has roughly 340,000 clones, about 93% appearing once. Sequenced material: peripheral blood. The receptors here all came from a woman younger than 30 who had recovered from COVID-19. Each CDR3 is given with its conserved first and last residue. A D gene is named only where the DNA matches it firmly. Where a row states a size, it is once, few, many or the class of an expanded clone; other rows omit it.

J gene: TRBJ2-1
V gene: TRBV10-1
clone size: -
D gene: -
CDR3 length: 17
CDR3 protein: CASPKRASHRLRDEQFF
CDR3 DNA: TGCGCCAGCCCCAAGCGGGCTAGTCACCGCCTCCGTGATGAGCAGTTCTTC

J gene: TRBJ2-1
V gene: TRBV21-1
clone size: few
D gene: -
CDR3 length: 11
CDR3 protein: CASSKDYEQFF
CDR3 DNA: TGTGCCAGCAGCAAAGACTATGAGCAGTTCTTC

J gene: TRBJ2-4
V gene: TRBV19
clone size: -
D gene: TRBD1
CDR3 length: 12
CDR3 protein: CASRDRVNIQYF
CDR3 DNA: TGTGCCAGTAGGGACAGGGTAAACATTCAGTACTTC

J gene: TRBJ2-1
V gene: TRBV12-5
clone size: -
D gene: TRBD2
CDR3 length: 16
CDR3 protein: CASGLVNSGRASEQFF
CDR3 DNA: TGTGCTAGTGGTTTGGTAAATAGCGGGAGGGCCAGTGAGCAGTTCTTC

J gene: TRBJ1-2
V gene: TRBV19
clone size: -
D gene: -
CDR3 length: 14
CDR3 protein: CASSGRDTADGYTF
CDR3 DNA: TGTGCCAGTAGTGGCCGGGACACCGCGGACGGCTACACCTTC

J gene: TRBJ1-1
V gene: TRBV4-3
clone size: -
D gene: -
CDR3 length: 14
CDR3 protein: CASSQGAMNTEAFF
CDR3 DNA: TGCGCCAGCAGCCAGGGGGCGATGAACACTGAAGCTTTCTTT

J gene: TRBJ1-6
V gene: TRBV6-5
clone size: -
D gene: -
CDR3 length: 15
CDR3 protein: CASRPDLGPYSPLHF
CDR3 DNA: TGTGCCAGCAGACCTGATCTGGGGCCGTATTCACCCCTCCACTTT

J gene: TRBJ2-3
V gene: TRBV6-1
clone size: -
D gene: TRBD2
CDR3 length: 16
CDR3 protein: CASSEGAGGPTDTQYF
CDR3 DNA: TGTGCCAGCAGTGAGGGAGCGGGAGGACCCACAGATACGCAGTATTTT

J gene: TRBJ2-1
V gene: TRBV9
clone size: -
D gene: TRBD2
CDR3 length: 18
CDR3 protein: CASSAGTSGFQGYNEQFF
CDR3 DNA: TGTGCCAGCAGCGCCGGGACTAGCGGGTTCCAGGGCTACAATGAGCAGTTCTTC

J gene: TRBJ2-5
V gene: TRBV5-6
clone size: -
D gene: TRBD2
CDR3 length: 16
CDR3 protein: CASSLRTSGREETQYF
CDR3 DNA: TGTGCCAGCAGCTTGCGGACTAGCGGGAGGGAAGAGACCCAGTACTTC

J gene: TRBJ1-6
V gene: TRBV6-2/TRBV6-3
clone size: -
D gene: -
CDR3 length: 14
CDR3 protein: CASSPTGNNSPLHF
CDR3 DNA: TGTGCCAGCAGTCCAACAGGGAACAATTCACCCCTCCACTTT

J gene: TRBJ1-2
V gene: TRBV7-2
clone size: -
D gene: -
CDR3 length: 15
CDR3 protein: CASSPRLWVRYGYTF
CDR3 DNA: TGTGCCAGCAGCCCTAGACTTTGGGTTCGCTATGGCTACACCTTC

J gene: TRBJ1-1
V gene: TRBV6-1
clone size: once
D gene: -
CDR3 length: 18
CDR3 protein: CASSEVRFPRGRGSEAFF
CDR3 DNA: TGTGCCAGCAGTGAAGTGAGGTTTCCCAGAGGGCGGGGGTCTGAAGCTTTCTTT

J gene: TRBJ1-1
V gene: TRBV5-4
clone size: -
D gene: -
CDR3 length: 17
CDR3 protein: CASSLEGGAGENTEAFF
CDR3 DNA: TGTGCCAGCAGCTTGGAAGGTGGTGCAGGCGAGAACACTGAAGCTTTCTTT

J gene: TRBJ2-5
V gene: TRBV6-1
clone size: -
D gene: -
CDR3 length: 17
CDR3 protein: CASSEARLGQIQETQYF
CDR3 DNA: TGTGCCAGCAGTGAAGCTCGCCTGGGGCAGATCCAAGAGACCCAGTACTTC

J gene: TRBJ1-1
V gene: TRBV18
clone size: -
D gene: -
CDR3 length: 12
CDR3 protein: CASSVGYTEAFF
CDR3 DNA: TGTGCCAGCTCAGTCGGGTACACTGAAGCTTTCTTT

J gene: TRBJ2-2
V gene: TRBV5-6
clone size: -
D gene: TRBD1
CDR3 length: 15
CDR3 protein: CASSIRDRPTGELFF
CDR3 DNA: TGTGCCAGCAGCATTAGGGACAGACCCACCGGGGAGCTGTTTTTT